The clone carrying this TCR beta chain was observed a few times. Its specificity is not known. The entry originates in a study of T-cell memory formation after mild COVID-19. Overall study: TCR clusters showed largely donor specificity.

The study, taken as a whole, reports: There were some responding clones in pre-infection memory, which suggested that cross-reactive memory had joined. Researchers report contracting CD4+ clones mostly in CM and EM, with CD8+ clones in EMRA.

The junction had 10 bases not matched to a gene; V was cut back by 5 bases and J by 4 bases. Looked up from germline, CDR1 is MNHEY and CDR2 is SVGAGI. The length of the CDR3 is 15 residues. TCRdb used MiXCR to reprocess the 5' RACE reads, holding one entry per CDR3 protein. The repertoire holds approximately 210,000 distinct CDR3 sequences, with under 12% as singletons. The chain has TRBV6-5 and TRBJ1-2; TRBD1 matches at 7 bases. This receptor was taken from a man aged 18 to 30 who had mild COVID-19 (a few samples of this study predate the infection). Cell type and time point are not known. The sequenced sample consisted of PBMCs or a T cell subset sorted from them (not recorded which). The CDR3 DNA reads TGTGCCAGCAGTCCCATCGACAGGGTTGTCTATGGCTACACCTTC. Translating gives CASSPIDRVVYGYTF.